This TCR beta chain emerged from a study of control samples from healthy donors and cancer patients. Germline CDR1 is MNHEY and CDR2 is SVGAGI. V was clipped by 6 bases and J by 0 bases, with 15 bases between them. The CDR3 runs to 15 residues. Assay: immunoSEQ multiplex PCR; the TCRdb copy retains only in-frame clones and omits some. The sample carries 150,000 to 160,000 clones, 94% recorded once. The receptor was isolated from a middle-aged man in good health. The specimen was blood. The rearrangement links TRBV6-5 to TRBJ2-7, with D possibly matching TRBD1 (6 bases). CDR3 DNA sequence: TGTGCCAGCAGCAACCCCTGGACAGTCTCCTACGAGCAGTACTTC. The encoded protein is CASSNPWTVSYEQYF.